The 3 T cell receptor beta chains listed next were all sequenced from one sample in a study of cytomegalovirus exposure and HLA in healthy donors. Researchers ran the PCR with 60 Vbeta and 13 Jbeta primers. Only in-frame clones appear in the TCRdb table, and some are missing; sequencing was by immunoSEQ multiplex PCR. The sample holds some 23,000 clones. Material for sequencing was PBMCs. The receptors stem from a male donor in good health and CMV-seropositive.

V usage is TRBV5-1 and J usage is TRBJ2-7; 10 bases fit TRBD1. Germline trimming cut 5 bases from V and 5 bases from J; bases unmatched to any gene: 4. The germline V gene encodes CDR1 SGHRS and CDR2 YFSETQ. The length of the CDR3 is 13 residues. CDR3 bases: TGCGCCAGCAGGAGGGGACAGGGGAACGAGCAGTACTTC. Its protein product is CASRRGQGNEQYF.

V usage is TRBV13 and J usage is TRBJ2-3; 8 nucleotides align to TRBD2. The CDR3 extends over 16 amino acids. With 0 bases clipped from V and 0 bases from J, the junction kept 2 bases outside the gene matches. The germline gives CDR1 PRHDT, CDR2 FYEKMQ (reference sequence). This chain's CDR3 is CASSLGASGSTDTQYF. For the CDR3, the DNA is TGTGCCAGCAGCTTAGGGGCTAGCGGGAGCACAGATACGCAGTATTTT.

The chain combines TRBV25-1 with TRBJ2-1; 12 bases agree with TRBD2. CDR1 and CDR2 (germline): MGHDK, SYGVNS. V trimming: 4 bases; J trimming: 7 bases; junction bases outside the gene matches: 11. CDR3 length: 17 residues. DNA for the CDR3: TGTGCCAGCAGTGCCATTCCCGGGACTAGCGGGCCGAATGAGCAGTTCTTC. It is translated as CASSAIPGTSGPNEQFF.